This T cell receptor beta chain emerged from a study of blood T cell repertoires in COVID-19. Study context: The study drew acute and convalescent COVID-19 samples from the United States, Italy and Spain. Sources were T cells, B-cell-depleted T cells, or PBMCs; the material itself was cDNA or gDNA.

In the authors' methods: Estimation of nucleated cell counts relied on the amplification of reference gene primers. Produced via immunoSEQ multiplex PCR; TCRdb's table is partial and in-frame only. Clone size and V and J calls were adopted from that table, with D and trimming inferred from the DNA. The sample lists 55,000 to 80,000 clones, approximately 89% occurring once. The ends lost 4 bases at V and 5 bases at J; junction bases unmatched: 3. Germline loops: CDR1 LGHDT, CDR2 YNNKEL (reference sequence). This CDR3 spans 15 amino acids. The chain couples TRBV3-1 (or the pseudogene TRBV3-2) to TRBJ2-2, with 11 nucleotides matching TRBD1. The sample comprised peripheral blood. The receptor comes from a man between 50 and 59 years old with active COVID-19. The CDR3 loop is CASSLGTGGTGELFF. The CDR3 DNA is TGTGCCAGCAGCCTCGGGACAGGGGGGACCGGGGAGCTGTTTTTT.